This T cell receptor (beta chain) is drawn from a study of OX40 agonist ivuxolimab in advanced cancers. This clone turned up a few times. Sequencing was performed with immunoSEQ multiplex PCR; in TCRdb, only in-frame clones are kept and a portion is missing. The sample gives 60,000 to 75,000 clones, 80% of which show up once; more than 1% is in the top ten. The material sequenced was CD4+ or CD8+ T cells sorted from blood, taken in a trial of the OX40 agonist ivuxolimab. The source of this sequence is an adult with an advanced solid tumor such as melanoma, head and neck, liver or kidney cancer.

The CDR3 region has the DNA TGTGCCAGCAGCTTACAGGGCTCGGATTCACCCCTCCACTTT. It specifies CASSLQGSDSPLHF. V gene TRBV7-9 combines with J gene TRBJ1-6, with a tentative D call TRBD1 (5 bases). This CDR3 spans 14 amino acids. V was cut by 2 bases and J by 8 bases, with 10 bases left in between. Per germline, CDR1 SEHNR and CDR2 FQNEAQ (reference sequence).